Listed below are T cell receptor beta chains from one sample, sequenced in a study of blood T cells in healthy people across ages. In TCRdb, the 5' RACE reads were re-called with MiXCR into one record per CDR3 protein. The table records 980,000 or so distinct CDR3 sequences, around 49% of them present only once. Sample: blood. These TCRs come from a man under 40 in good health. CDR3s include the opening cysteine and the closing phenylalanine or tryptophan. Fields, in order: D gene, clone size, J gene, V gene, CDR3 DNA, CDR3 protein. D genes are given only for firm matches. A clone size is listed for some rows: how often the clone was seen (once, few, many), or a class if it is expanded.

>.|few|TRBJ2-1|TRBV5-1
TGCGCCAGCATGCCCAGCTCCTACAATGAGCAGTTCTTC
CASMPSSYNEQFF
>.|.|TRBJ1-1|TRBV30
TGTGCCCGGAGTATGACAGGACCCCTGAACACTGAAGCTTTCTTT
CARSMTGPLNTEAFF
>TRBD2|once|TRBJ2-2|TRBV5-1
TGCGCCAGCAGCTCGCTAGCGGGGAAGACCGGGGAGCTGTTTTTT
CASSSLAGKTGELFF
>TRBD2|.|TRBJ2-5|TRBV5-1
TGCGCCAGCAACCCGGCGGGGGGACAAGAGACCCAGTACTTC
CASNPAGGQETQYF
>.|.|TRBJ1-1|TRBV12-3/TRBV12-4
TGTGCCAGCAGTGGGCCGTCGGAGGACACTGAAGCTTTCTTT
CASSGPSEDTEAFF
>TRBD2|.|TRBJ2-1|TRBV29-1
TGCAGCGTTGAACCGCAGCGGGGGGGCTCCTACAATGAGCAGTTCTTC
CSVEPQRGGSYNEQFF
>TRBD1|many|TRBJ2-7|TRBV28
TGTGCCAGCAGTTTAGGGACAGGGGGCCACGAGCAGTACTTC
CASSLGTGGHEQYF
>.|.|TRBJ1-2|TRBV10-2
TGCGCCAGCAGTGACGACACGGGGTTAACCTCTAACTATGGCTACACCTTC
CASSDDTGLTSNYGYTF
>.|.|TRBJ1-2|TRBV12-3/TRBV12-4
TGTGCCAGCAGTTTTTTAACCCCCGCTGGGAATGGCTACACCTTC
CASSFLTPAGNGYTF
>TRBD1|.|TRBJ2-5|TRBV5-1
TGCGCCAGCAGCTTGGACAGGGGAGTGAAAGAGACCCAGTACTTC
CASSLDRGVKETQYF
>.|.|TRBJ2-4|TRBV15
TGTGCCACCAGCAGGAGGGCGGTAGGGCTTATAGCCAAAAACATTCAGTACTTC
CATSRRAVGLIAKNIQYF
>.|few|TRBJ1-5|TRBV27
TGTGCCAGCAGCCCCCTCGGGGGATCCAATCAGCCCCAGCATTTT
CASSPLGGSNQPQHF
>.|.|TRBJ2-5|TRBV11-3
TGTGCCAGCAGATCCCCGCTGGGGGTAGAGACCCAGTACTTC
CASRSPLGVETQYF
>.|few|TRBJ2-1|TRBV6-2/TRBV6-3
TGTGCCAGCACTCCCGGGGCAGCCCGGGGCAATGAGCAGTTCTTC
CASTPGAARGNEQFF
>.|once|TRBJ2-3|TRBV5-1
TGCGCCAGCAGCTTTGCCCGGGGGGCCTCAGATACGCAGTATTTT
CASSFARGASDTQYF
>TRBD2|.|TRBJ2-5|TRBV3-1
TGTGCCAGCAGCCAAGATTTACGAGCGGGGGATGGGCAAGAGACCCAGTACTTC
CASSQDLRAGDGQETQYF
>TRBD1|.|TRBJ1-4|TRBV4-1
TGCGCCAGCAGCCGACCGGGACAGGTTAATGAAAAACTGTTTTTT
CASSRPGQVNEKLFF
>.|.|TRBJ2-2|TRBV24-1
TGTGCCACCAGTGAATCGAAGGGGAGGACCGGGGAGCTGTTTTTT
CATSESKGRTGELFF
>.|.|TRBJ2-4|TRBV3-1
TGTGCCAGCTCGCAGTTAGCCAAAAACATTCAGTACTTC
CASSQLAKNIQYF
>.|few|TRBJ2-3|TRBV11-3
TGTGCCAGCAGCTTAGGAGGCATGAGGAGCACAGATACGCAGTATTTT
CASSLGGMRSTDTQYF
>TRBD2|few|TRBJ2-5|TRBV5-1
TGCGCCAGCAGGGGACTAGTAGGGCCGAAAGAGACCCAGTACTTC
CASRGLVGPKETQYF
>.|few|TRBJ2-3|TRBV20-1
TGCAGTGCTAGAAAGCCCCTAGGGGGAAGCACAGATGCGCAGTATTTT
CSARKPLGGSTDAQYF
>TRBD2|.|TRBJ2-5|TRBV28
TGTGCCAGCTCTCAACCGGGGACTACGGCAGGGACCCAGTACTTC
CASSQPGTTAGTQYF
>TRBD2|.|TRBJ2-7|TRBV28
TGTGCCAGCAGCTTTCCCACTAGCGGGGGTTCCTACGAGCAGTACTTC
CASSFPTSGGSYEQYF
>TRBD2|few|TRBJ2-5|TRBV6-5
TGTGCCAGCAGTTACACTAGCGGGGGGGCAAATGAGCAGTACTTC
CASSYTSGGANEQYF
>.|.|TRBJ2-5|TRBV20-1
TGCAGTGCCCGATTATTCCAAGAGACCCAGTACTTC
CSARLFQETQYF
>TRBD1|.|TRBJ1-2|TRBV20-1
TGCTGTGCTGGGGACAGGACCTTCTATGGCTACACCTTC
CCAGDRTFYGYTF
>.|.|TRBJ1-2|TRBV6-2/TRBV6-3
TGTGCCAGCAGTTACTTCCTCACAGGGAATAACTATGGCTACACCTTC
CASSYFLTGNNYGYTF
>.|.|TRBJ1-2|TRBV20-1
TGCAGTGCTACGGAGCAGGGGATTAACTATGGCTACACCTTC
CSATEQGINYGYTF
>.|.|TRBJ1-2|TRBV6-5
TGTGCCAGCAGTTACCCCTCCGGCTGGGACCAAGGCTACACCTTC
CASSYPSGWDQGYTF
>TRBD2|.|TRBJ2-1|TRBV5-1
TGCGCCAGCAGCTCGGCAGGGACTAGCGGGGTCCGCTCCTACAATGAGCAGTTCTTC
CASSSAGTSGVRSYNEQFF
>.|.|TRBJ2-3|TRBV4-2
TGTGCCAGCAGCCAAGTCGTCGGGGACCGCACAGATACGCAGTATTTT
CASSQVVGDRTDTQYF
>TRBD2|few|TRBJ2-1|TRBV6-2/TRBV6-3
TGTGCCAGCAGTTACGCGGGACTAGCGGTCTCCTACAATGAGCAGTTCTTC
CASSYAGLAVSYNEQFF
>.|many|TRBJ2-1|TRBV20-1
TGCAGTGCTGAAACATGGAGCTCCTACAATGAGCAGTTCTTC
CSAETWSSYNEQFF
>TRBD2|many|TRBJ2-3|TRBV30
TGTGCCTGGAGTCCGGGACTAGTTGGCACAGATACGCAGTATTTT
CAWSPGLVGTDTQYF
>TRBD1|.|TRBJ2-3|TRBV11-2
TGTGCCAGCAGCTTAGTACAGGGGGTGACAGATACGCAGTATTTT
CASSLVQGVTDTQYF
>TRBD1|.|TRBJ2-7|TRBV6-5
TGTGCCAGCAGATTGGGACAGGGGGTATACGAGCAGTACTTC
CASRLGQGVYEQYF
>.|few|TRBJ2-4|TRBV20-1
TGCAGTGCGCTCGGGGGCTCTCTGTACTTC
CSALGGSLYF
>TRBD1|.|TRBJ2-7|TRBV6-1
TGTGCCAGCAGCTGGGACAGGGAAGGGCAGTACTTC
CASSWDREGQYF
>.|few|TRBJ2-7|TRBV7-9
TGTGCCAGCCACCGGGGAGACTCCTACGAGCAGTACTTC
CASHRGDSYEQYF
>TRBD1|.|TRBJ1-1|TRBV5-1
TGCGCCAGCAGCAAACAGGACAGGAACACTGAAGTTTTCTTT
CASSKQDRNTEVFF
>TRBD1|.|TRBJ2-3|TRBV20-1
TGCAGTGCCGCCCGGACAGGGATTACAGATACGCAGTATTTT
CSAARTGITDTQYF
>.|.|TRBJ2-7|TRBV5-4
TGTGCCAGCAGCCCGGGGGGTACAGGGACCTACGAGCAGTACTTC
CASSPGGTGTYEQYF
>TRBD2|few|TRBJ2-3|TRBV27
TGTGCCAGCACCCCACGGACTAGCGGGGCGATATTCGGGACAGATACGCAGTATTTT
CASTPRTSGAIFGTDTQYF
>TRBD1|.|TRBJ1-6|TRBV2
TGTGCCAGCATCCTTAGGCCAGGGACAGGGGAATCACCCCTCCACTTT
CASILRPGTGESPLHF
>TRBD2|.|TRBJ2-1|TRBV29-1
TGCAGCGTCTCCGGGGGGGAATTAAATGAGCAGTTCTTC
CSVSGGELNEQFF
>.|once|TRBJ1-5|TRBV6-1
TGTGCCAGCAGTGAAGTGGTCGTAGGGCAGCCCCAGCATTTT
CASSEVVVGQPQHF
>.|few|TRBJ1-2|TRBV12-3/TRBV12-4
TGTGCCAGCAGTGTTACAGGTCGCTATGGCTACACCTTC
CASSVTGRYGYTF
>.|.|TRBJ1-1|TRBV5-1
TGCGCCAGCAGCCACGGTACGGGGGTGAACACTGAAGCTTTCTTT
CASSHGTGVNTEAFF
>TRBD1|.|TRBJ2-3|TRBV10-3
TGTGCCATCAGTGAGTGGGGGACAGCCGAAGATACGCAGTATTTT
CAISEWGTAEDTQYF
>.|few|TRBJ1-2|TRBV20-1
TGCAGTGCTATTACGGAGATCACTAACTATGGCTACACCTTC
CSAITEITNYGYTF
>.|.|TRBJ2-3|TRBV4-2
TGTGCCAGCAGCCAAGGGAGGGGAATGGCGAGGACAGATACGCAGTATTTT
CASSQGRGMARTDTQYF
>.|.|TRBJ2-7|TRBV27
TGTGCCGCGGCGGCCGAGCAGTACTTC
CAAAAEQYF